These T cell receptor beta chains were read from a single sample in a study of metastatic and nonmetastatic thyroid tumors. TCRdb reanalyzed the PCR reads with MiXCR. The data contain 30,000 to 45,000 clones, under 30% of them seen just once; the ten biggest clones take up roughly 10%. Material for sequencing was blood. The receptor source for this set is a male donor with papillary thyroid cancer or a benign thyroid nodule (not recorded which). Some clones in this sample may be carry-over from other donors' samples. Each CDR3 is given with its conserved first and last residue. The D gene is left open where the match is weak. The listing skips clone size in some rows; elsewhere it reads once, few, many or a size class.

CDR3 protein	CDR3 DNA	D gene	J gene	clone size	V gene
CASSMGSGTSGPYEQYF	TGTGCCAGCAGCATGGGGTCAGGGACTAGCGGACCCTACGAGCAGTACTTC	TRBD2	TRBJ2-7	medium-sized	TRBV11-2
CASSYSHYEQYF	TGTGCCAGCAGTTACTCCCACTACGAGCAGTACTTC	-	TRBJ2-7	few	TRBV6-5
CASTRGGVGTEAFF	TGTGCCAGCACCCGGGGAGGGGTTGGGACTGAAGCTTTCTTT	-	TRBJ1-1	-	TRBV5-5
CASSRERSLEQYF	TGTGCCAGCAGCCGAGAGCGGAGTCTCGAGCAGTACTTC	-	TRBJ2-7	once	TRBV4-2
CAISESGRGNQPQHF	TGTGCCATCAGTGAGTCAGGGAGGGGCAATCAGCCCCAGCATTTT	-	TRBJ1-5	many	TRBV10-3
CASSRGLNTEAFF	TGTGCCAGCTCACGGGGCCTGAACACTGAAGCTTTCTTT	-	TRBJ1-1	-	TRBV18
CASSLVGMARDTEAFF	TGTGCCAGCAGCTTGGTCGGAATGGCTCGGGACACTGAAGCTTTCTTT	-	TRBJ1-1	many	TRBV11-1
CSATSGNEADTQYF	TGCAGTGCTACCAGCGGGAATGAGGCAGATACGCAGTATTTT	TRBD2	TRBJ2-3	-	TRBV20-1
CSADRAPYNEQFF	TGCAGCGCGGACAGGGCGCCCTACAATGAGCAGTTCTTC	TRBD1	TRBJ2-1	many	TRBV20-1
CSVLGQGDTGELFF	TGCAGCGTTCTGGGACAGGGGGACACCGGGGAGCTGTTTTTT	TRBD1	TRBJ2-2	many	TRBV29-1
CASSYLGKRTEQETQYF	TGTGCCAGCAGTTACCTCGGAAAAAGGACAGAGCAAGAGACCCAGTACTTC	-	TRBJ2-5	-	TRBV6-5
CASSLVVQGGNEKLFF	TGCGCCAGCAGCCTAGTAGTCCAGGGAGGGAATGAAAAACTGTTTTTT	-	TRBJ1-4	many	TRBV10-2
CASSAGDPQYF	TGTGCCAGCAGTGCAGGGGATCCGCAGTATTTT	-	TRBJ2-3	few	TRBV25-1
CASSSDRPTDTQYF	TGTGCCAGCAGCTCCGACAGACCCACAGATACGCAGTATTTT	-	TRBJ2-3	many	TRBV7-8
CASSFRLGIRNIQYF	TGTGCCAGCAGTTTTCGCCTCGGCATTAGGAACATTCAGTACTTC	-	TRBJ2-4	once	TRBV28
CASSLVHLPYNEQFF	TGTGCCAGCAGCTTGGTGCACTTACCCTACAATGAGCAGTTCTTC	-	TRBJ2-1	-	TRBV11-2
CASSESGEDGYTF	TGTGCCAGCAGTGAATCCGGGGAGGATGGCTACACCTTC	-	TRBJ1-2	-	TRBV2
CASQRGPNYGYTF	TGTGCCAGTCAGCGGGGACCGAACTATGGCTACACCTTC	-	TRBJ1-2	-	TRBV19
CASSPAAAYEQYF	TGTGCCAGCAGCCCGGCAGCAGCCTACGAGCAGTACTTC	-	TRBJ2-7	few	TRBV28
CSSSITLGSLLYEHYF	TGTTCCAGTAGTATTACACTGGGTTCCCTCCTCTACGAGCATTACTTC	-	TRBJ2-7	-	TRBV19
CSARGGANYGYTF	TGCAGTGCTAGAGGGGGGGCTAACTATGGCTACACCTTC	-	TRBJ1-2	-	TRBV20-1
CSASTDYQPQHF	TGCAGTGCTAGTACGGACTATCAGCCCCAGCATTTT	-	TRBJ1-5	many	TRBV20-1
CASSYRSSPNQPQHF	TGTGCCAGCAGCTACAGGTCTTCGCCCAATCAGCCCCAGCATTTT	-	TRBJ1-5	-	TRBV5-8
CASSYSRVRFGAGTEAFF	TGTGCCAGCAGTTACTCGAGGGTCCGGTTCGGTGCGGGCACTGAAGCTTTCTTT	-	TRBJ1-1	-	TRBV6-6
CSASQTRSGEQFF	TGCAGTGCATCGCAAACTAGGTCAGGTGAGCAGTTCTTC	-	TRBJ2-1	many	TRBV20-1
CASSLRSGGPNDNEQFF	TGTGCCAGCAGCTTACGGAGCGGAGGACCTAACGACAATGAGCAGTTCTTC	-	TRBJ2-1	-	TRBV11-2
CASSEYIGQVNTEAFF	TGTGCCAGCAGTGAATACATTGGACAGGTGAACACTGAAGCTTTCTTT	TRBD1	TRBJ1-1	many	TRBV2
CASSLILAGGNYEQYF	TGTGCCAGCAGTTTAATACTAGCGGGAGGTAACTACGAGCAGTACTTC	TRBD2	TRBJ2-7	-	TRBV28
CASSLVPSGGATDTQYF	TGCGCCAGCAGCTTGGTTCCTAGCGGGGGGGCAACAGATACGCAGTATTTT	TRBD2	TRBJ2-3	-	TRBV5-1
CASRVTSGSGHEQFF	TGTGCCAGCAGGGTAACTAGCGGGAGTGGCCATGAGCAGTTCTTC	TRBD2	TRBJ2-1	few	TRBV6-1
CASISGDIGDGNTIYF	TGTGCCAGCATCTCCGGGGACATTGGAGACGGAAACACCATATATTTT	-	TRBJ1-3	medium-sized	TRBV6-2/TRBV6-3
CSARVPSAQETQYF	TGCAGTGCTAGAGTGCCTAGCGCCCAAGAGACCCAGTACTTC	-	TRBJ2-5	many	TRBV20-1
CASSAGPMNTEAFF	TGTGCCAGCAGCGCGGGACCGATGAACACTGAAGCTTTCTTT	-	TRBJ1-1	-	TRBV13
CASSAGGGAYGYTF	TGTGCCAGCAGCGCGGGGGGAGGGGCCTATGGCTACACCTTC	-	TRBJ1-2	-	TRBV9
CASSLEGGPYNEQFF	TGCGCCAGCAGCTTGGAAGGGGGCCCCTACAATGAGCAGTTCTTC	TRBD1	TRBJ2-1	-	TRBV5-1
CSAPGTGPNSPLHF	TGCAGTGCACCCGGGACAGGGCCAAATTCACCCCTCCACTTT	TRBD1	TRBJ1-6	medium-sized	TRBV20-1
CASSLLSRVSETQYF	TGTGCCAGCAGCCTCCTCTCCCGGGTATCCGAGACCCAGTACTTC	-	TRBJ2-5	many	TRBV7-9
CASMGGGAGNTQYF	TGTGCCAGCATGGGTGGGGGTGCGGGGAATACGCAGTATTTT	-	TRBJ2-3	-	TRBV6-1
CASSQVGYEQYF	TGTGCCAGCAGCCAAGTAGGCTACGAGCAGTACTTC	-	TRBJ2-7	-	TRBV3-1
CASRQVGGGYTF	TGTGCCAGCAGACAGGTAGGGGGTGGCTACACCTTC	-	TRBJ1-2	few	TRBV9
CSARPGGVETQYF	TGCAGTGCAAGACCGGGGGGGGTAGAGACCCAGTACTTC	TRBD2	TRBJ2-5	many	TRBV20-1
CASSSPRLAGATDTQYF	TGCGCCAGCAGCTCCCCCAGACTAGCGGGGGCCACAGATACGCAGTATTTT	TRBD2	TRBJ2-3	many	TRBV5-1
CASSLNPGQLPYEQYF	TGTGCCAGCAGCTTGAATCCGGGACAGCTGCCCTACGAGCAGTACTTC	TRBD1	TRBJ2-7	many	TRBV5-4